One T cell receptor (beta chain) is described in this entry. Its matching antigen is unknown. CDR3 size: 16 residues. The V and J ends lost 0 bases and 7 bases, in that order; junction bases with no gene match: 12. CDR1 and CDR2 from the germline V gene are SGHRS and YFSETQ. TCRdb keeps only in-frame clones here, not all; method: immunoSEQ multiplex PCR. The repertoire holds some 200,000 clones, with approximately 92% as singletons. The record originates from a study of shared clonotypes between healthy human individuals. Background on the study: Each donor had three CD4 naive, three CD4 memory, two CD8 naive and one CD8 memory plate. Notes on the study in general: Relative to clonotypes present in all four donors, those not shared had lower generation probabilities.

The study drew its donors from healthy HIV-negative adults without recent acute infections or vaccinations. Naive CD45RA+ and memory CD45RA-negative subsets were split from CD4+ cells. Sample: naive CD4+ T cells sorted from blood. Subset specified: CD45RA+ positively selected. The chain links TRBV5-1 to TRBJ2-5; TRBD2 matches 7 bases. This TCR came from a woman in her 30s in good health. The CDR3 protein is CASSLDGHTSGVTQYF. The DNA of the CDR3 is TGCGCCAGCAGCTTGGATGGACACACAAGCGGGGTGACCCAGTACTTC.